This T cell receptor beta chain stems from a study of T-cell reconstitution after alpha-beta-depleted transplantation in children. Trimming at V came to 3 bases and at J to 2 bases, leaving 2 bases not matched to a gene. The CDR3 covers 14 residues. Looked up from germline, CDR1 is SGHAT and CDR2 is FQNNGV. This clonotype was observed many times. Preparing the TCRbeta library involved the use of unique molecular identifiers. TCRdb used MiXCR to reprocess the PCR reads, holding one entry per CDR3 protein. Here the sample spans 440,000 or so distinct CDR3 sequences, about a tenth being singletons. V and J are TRBV11-2 and TRBJ1-1, with 8 bases fitting TRBD1. The starting material was PBMCs from the stem cell graft donor, obtained from the stem cell graft. The clonotype was recovered from a human donor who donated a stem cell graft to a child with acute myeloid leukemia. CDR3: CASSFGQGNTEAFF. The CDR3 DNA sequence: TGTGCCAGCAGCTTCGGACAGGGAAACACTGAAGCTTTCTTT.